This TCR beta chain is from a study of T cells in tumors after PD-1 blockade (dated by TCRdb to about 2019). At the level of the whole study: Patients were excluded if they had prior checkpoint blockade, use of systemic immunosuppressants, or recent radiotherapy or other anti-cancer therapy within 4 weeks. Treatment consisted of either cemiplimab 350 mg every 2 weeks or pembrolizumab 200 mg every 3 weeks. While on anti-PD-1 treatment, some of the patients also continued taking daily vismodegib 150 mg. On average, peripheral blood samples yielded some 40,000 unique clonotypes and over 100,000 TCR templates (range roughly 24,000-270,000). Using site-matched tumors from BCC or SCC patients sampled before and after anti-PD-1 therapy, the study carried out paired single-cell RNA and TCR sequencing. To compare clonotypes in blood versus tumor, bulk TCR sequencing was run on under eleven peripheral blood samples drawn from about five patients. RECIST version 1.1 was used to assess clinical response. Findings and caveats that apply to the study as a whole: The source of novel T cell clones was not identified and could include lymphoid organs or rare unexpanded clones within the tumor or its periphery. Roughly 41% of the TCR clonotypes from tumors also showed up in blood, and some novel exhausted tumor clones were present in pre-treatment blood, which suggests peripheral recruitment.

On this clone: Its target antigen remains unknown. One base away there is no much larger clone; base qualities are not given.

The intended sense of this specimen's time point label: after anti-PD-1 therapy. Genomic DNA extracted from tumor biopsies or peripheral blood was used for bulk TCRbeta sequencing, with input ranging from roughly 616 ng to 6,500 ng. Histologically proven advanced or metastatic basal or squamous cell carcinoma was present in all patients, all of whom were poor candidates for surgical resection. Of the roughly 10 patients making up the basal cell carcinoma cohort, 8 underwent bulk tumor TCR sequencing. The immunoSEQ platform was used to carry out deep TCRbeta sequencing. In the original analysis: Only productive rearrangements were exported from the immunoSEQ Analyzer for downstream analysis. T cell phenotypes were assigned to bulk TCRbeta clonotypes by matching to single-cell RNA+TCR-seq clones sharing the same TCRbeta sequence. Using bulk TCR sequencing data, clone enrichment in tumor was calculated by dividing a clone's tumor frequency by the same clone's PBMC frequency. TCRs were sorted with GLIPH into specificity groups, meaning clusters of distinct TCRs that share CDR3 motifs and likely recognize common antigens. TCRdb holds this immuneACCESS table with in-frame rearrangements only. Some clones are missing; in checked studies, unresolved V genes explain under half, and the rest has no known cause. The V and J calls and clone size were taken over from that table, and D and trimming were inferred from the DNA. This sample lists tens of thousands of clones; 73% were detected once. The top ten clones comprise around two fifths of the sample.

At the junction V is shortened by 3 bases and J by 9 bases; bases outside the gene matches: 8. The germline V gene (reference sequence) yields GTSNPN for CDR1 and SVGIG for CDR2. The CDR3 numbers 14 residues from cysteine through phenylalanine. The kept DNA is CDR3 alone, 42 bases in frame from the first base. Sequenced here: PBMCs, sampled after anti-PD-1 treatment. The TCR originated in a human donor with basal cell carcinoma. The chain uses TRBV30 and TRBJ1-6, with 7 bases in between that match TRBD1. The nucleotide sequence reads as follows: TGTGCCTGGAGCTCAGGGGGGGTAGTTTCACCCCTCCACTTT. Translated, it gives CAWSSGGVVSPLHF.